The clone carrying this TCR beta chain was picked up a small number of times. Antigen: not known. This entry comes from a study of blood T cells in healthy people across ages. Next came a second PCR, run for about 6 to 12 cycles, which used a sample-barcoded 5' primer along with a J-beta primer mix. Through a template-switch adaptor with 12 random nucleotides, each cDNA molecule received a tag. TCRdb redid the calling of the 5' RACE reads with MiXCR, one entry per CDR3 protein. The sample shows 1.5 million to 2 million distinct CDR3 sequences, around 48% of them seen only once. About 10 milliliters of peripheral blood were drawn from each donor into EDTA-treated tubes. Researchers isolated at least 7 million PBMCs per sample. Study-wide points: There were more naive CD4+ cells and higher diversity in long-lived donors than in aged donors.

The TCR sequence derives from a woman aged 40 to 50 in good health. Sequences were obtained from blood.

In DNA form, the CDR3 reads TGCAGCGTTGATTGGCGGAACACCGGGGAGCTGTTTTTT. The encoded protein is CSVDWRNTGELFF. The gene calls are TRBV29-1 and TRBJ2-2; D remains ambiguous. Germline CDR1 SQVTM, CDR2 ANQGSEA. Trimming left V 3 bases short and J 1 base short, with 6 bases between. The CDR3 covers 13 residues.